This TCR beta chain was sequenced for a study of blood T cell repertoires in COVID-19. Overall study context: From the United States, Italy and Spain came samples of acute and convalescent COVID-19. In each case, the material was cDNA or gDNA derived from T cells, B-cell-depleted T cells, or PBMCs.

Per the original methods: Reference gene primer amplification yielded estimated nucleated cell counts. Some clones are missing from TCRdb's copy, which holds only in-frame ones; the method was immunoSEQ multiplex PCR. That table furnishes V, J and clone size, whereas the DNA furnished D and trimming. The data contain around 150,000 clones, about four fifths of them singletons. The CDR3 extends over 12 amino acids. Germline assignment: CDR1 SQVTM and CDR2 ANQGSEA. Between the trimmed V and J ends, which lost 7 bases and 3 bases, there was a span of 13 bases. The material sequenced was peripheral blood. This clonotype was obtained from a man between 65 and 79 years old with acute or convalescent COVID-19. The genes are TRBV29-1 and TRBJ2-7; TRBD2 might be the D (6 bases). CDR3 region: CSGGRSGYEQYF. The CDR3 DNA reads TGCAGCGGGGGGAGGTCGGGCTACGAGCAGTACTTC.